The 15 T cell receptor beta chains below all came from one sample that was sequenced in a study of shared clonotypes between healthy human individuals. CD45RO-negative, CCR7-positively selected cells formed the naive CD8 fraction, excluding terminally differentiated effector memory CD45RA+ cells. TCRdb's table, derived via immunoSEQ multiplex PCR, lists solely in-frame clones and lacks some. The table includes nearly 2 million clones, about 94% detected once. The sample was naive CD8+ T cells sorted from blood. The receptors here all came from a man aged 18 to 29 in good health.

The chain has TRBV28 and TRBJ1-6, with D possibly matching TRBD1 (5 bases). Germline values: CDR1 MDHEN, CDR2 SYDVKM. The length of the CDR3 is 15 residues. Trimming took off 1 base at V and 9 bases at J, with 13 bases between the two ends. Here the CDR3 reads CASSLLEGVGSPLHF. The CDR3 nucleotides are TGTGCCAGCAGTTTATTGGAAGGGGTTGGTTCACCCCTCCACTTT.

Worth noting for this clone: The identical CDR3 is also encoded by other nucleotide sequences in the sample. The chain recombines TRBV4-1 with TRBJ2-7; D ambiguous. Trimming removed 1 base at V and 5 bases at J, with 6 bases between. Germline V lookup: CDR1 MGHRA, CDR2 YSYEKL. This CDR3 spans 12 amino acids. The CDR3 DNA is TGCGCCAGCAGCCAAGGGGTAAACGAGCAGTACTTC. It codes for CASSQGVNEQYF.

The V call is TRBV5-4, the J call TRBJ2-3; 9 bases line up with TRBD1. Looked up from germline, CDR1 is SGHNT and CDR2 is YYREEE (reference sequence). V trimming: 4 bases; J trimming: 5 bases; junction bases outside the gene matches: 14. There are 17 residues in the CDR3. The CDR3 DNA reads as TGTGCCAGCAGCCCGAGTAAGGGGACAGGGAGAGTAGATACGCAGTATTTT. Its protein product is CASSPSKGTGRVDTQYF.

The DNA of the CDR3 is TGTGCCAGCAGCCTCGGGGGGTCGAGCTCCTACGAGCAGTACTTC. Translated, it gives CASSLGGSSSYEQYF. The chain couples TRBV9 to TRBJ2-7; 7 bases agree with TRBD2. This CDR3 has 15 residues. Germline CDR1 reads SGDLS; CDR2 reads YYNGEE. J lost 0 bases, V lost 4 bases, and 7 bases had no gene match.

The genes are TRBV4-2 and TRBJ1-2; D gene uncertain. Germline CDR1 and CDR2: LGHNA and YNFKEQ. The CDR3 has 16 amino acids. V dropped 3 bases and J dropped 2 bases, with 16 bases sitting between them. This CDR3 is CASSHETYSPNYGYTF. DNA of the CDR3: TGTGCCAGCAGCCACGAGACCTATTCCCCAAACTATGGCTACACCTTC.

The rearrangement uses TRBV27 and TRBJ2-3, with TRBD2 matching over 9 bases. The CDR3 runs 18 residues. The trim removed 6 bases at V and 0 bases at J, leaving 13 bases unmatched. Germline loops: CDR1 MNHEY, CDR2 SMNVEV (reference sequence). CDR3: CASRRGGLAQTSTDTQYF. CDR3 sequence (DNA): TGTGCCAGCAGGAGAGGAGGACTAGCGCAGACTAGCACAGATACGCAGTATTTT.

The chain employs TRBV7-2 and TRBJ1-1; D ambiguous. Trimming removed 1 base from V and 5 bases from J, with 11 bases in between. CDR3 size: 14 residues. Looked up from germline, CDR1 is SGHTA and CDR2 is FQGNSA. CDR3 nucleotide sequence: TGTGCCAGCAGCTTAGAGACAATGCTAACTGAAGCTTTCTTT. Translating gives CASSLETMLTEAFF.

In this sample, this clone turned up a few times. The V and J genes are TRBV27 and TRBJ1-1; 10 bases match TRBD1. V lost 6 bases to trimming and J lost 7 bases; unmatched junction nucleotides: 8. Germline assignment: CDR1 MNHEY and CDR2 SMNVEV (reference sequence). This CDR3 is built from 14 residues. CDR3: CASSLGQGTIEAFF. The CDR3 DNA is TGTGCCAGCAGCTTGGGACAGGGGACCATTGAAGCTTTCTTT.

The rearrangement joins TRBV11-2 to TRBJ2-3; tentatively, D is TRBD1 or TRBD2 (6 bases each). CDR3 length: 16 residues. Looked up from germline, CDR1 is SGHAT and CDR2 is FQNNGV. Trimming pared 1 base from V and 5 bases from J, leaving 16 bases between. CDR3 protein: CASSLGFRGREDTQYF. CDR3 nucleotide sequence: TGTGCCAGCAGCTTAGGTTTCCGGGGGCGCGAAGATACGCAGTATTTT.

The chain combines TRBV18 with TRBJ1-2; 7 bases match TRBD1. This CDR3 has 16 residues. The V gene end was trimmed by 0 bases and the J gene end by 0 bases; junction bases not matched to a gene: 4. Looked up from germline, CDR1 is KGHSH and CDR2 is LQKENI. CDR3 DNA sequence: TGTGCCAGCTCACCACCGGGGACAGAAGCTAACTATGGCTACACCTTC. This translates into CASSPPGTEANYGYTF.

The chain recombines TRBV9 with TRBJ2-3, with TRBD2 identical over 7 bases. V lost 3 bases and J lost 0; bases outside the gene matches: 7. The CDR3 length is 16 residues. Per germline, CDR1 SGDLS and CDR2 YYNGEE. CDR3 DNA: TGTGCCAGCAGCGGCTCGCTAGCGGCTAGCACAGATACGCAGTATTTT. This gives the protein CASSGSLAASTDTQYF.

The chain carries TRBV6-5 and TRBJ2-7, with D unclear. Germline CDR1 reads MNHEY; CDR2 reads SVGAGI. CDR3 length equals 14 residues. Trimming shortened V by 6 bases and J by 2 bases, and 14 bases separated the two germline ends. This chain's CDR3 is CASSPAKVTYEQYF. CDR3 sequence (DNA): TGTGCCAGCAGCCCTGCCAAAGTTACCTACGAGCAGTACTTC.

V usage is TRBV25-1 and J usage is TRBJ2-1; TRBD1 or TRBD2 may be the D gene (6 bases each). Trimming stripped 6 bases from V and 6 bases from J, with 15 bases between. Germline V gives CDR1 MGHDK, CDR2 SYGVNS. This CDR3 has 14 amino acids. The CDR3 nucleotides read TGTGCCAGCAGCGAGGTCGGAGGGGGCAATGAGCAGTTCTTC. Translation: CASSEVGGGNEQFF.

The chain recombines TRBV30 with TRBJ2-2, with D perhaps assigned TRBD1 or TRBD2 (5 bases each). There are 14 residues in the CDR3. Trimming shortened V by 2 bases and J by 3 bases, and 10 bases separated the two germline ends. Germline V gene sequence: CDR1 GTSNPN, CDR2 SVGIG (reference sequence). The CDR3 DNA reads as TGTGCCTGGAGTCCGGGACGGTACACCGGGGAGCTGTTTTTT. Its translation is CAWSPGRYTGELFF.

This chain joins TRBV13 and TRBJ1-3; possible D gene TRBD1, 5 bases. The germline CDR1 and CDR2 sequences are PRHDT and FYEKMQ (reference sequence). CDR3 length: 16 residues. Trimming took 3 bases from V and 2 from J, leaving 14 bases between them. The CDR3 sequence: CASSFWFGDAGNTIYF. In DNA form, the CDR3 reads TGTGCCAGCAGCTTCTGGTTCGGGGACGCTGGAAACACCATATATTTT.